The 3 T cell receptor beta chains below were found in one sample sequenced in a study of identical twins. TCRdb fed the 5' RACE reads into MiXCR, producing one record per CDR3 protein. Of 510,000 or so distinct CDR3 sequences in the sample, about 16% are singletons; the top ten hold roughly 0.44%. This sample also belongs to another study, concerning yellow fever vaccine responses in identical twins.

Source material: CD4+ T cells sorted from blood. The source is a woman between 18 and 29 years old in good health.

This clonotype was detected a few times. V and J are TRBV6-5 and TRBJ1-1; no definite D call. The V end lost 4 bases, the J end lost 1 base, and 13 bases lay between the germline ends. The V gene's germline CDR1 is MNHEY and CDR2 SVGAGI. The CDR3 runs 15 residues. CDR3 amino acids: CASSWSPQTNTEAFF. CDR3 nucleotide sequence: TGTGCCAGCAGTTGGAGTCCTCAAACGAACACTGAAGCTTTCTTT.

The chain uses TRBV9 and TRBJ1-1, with a tentative D call TRBD1 (6 bases). The CDR3 runs to 17 residues. Trimming shortened V by 3 bases and J by 1 base, and 19 bases separated the two germline ends. Germline V gene lookup returns CDR1 SGDLS and CDR2 YYNGEE. Written as DNA, the CDR3 is TGTGCCAGCAGCGACAATAGCGCCGGGACAAAGAACACTGAAGCTTTCTTT. Protein: CASSDNSAGTKNTEAFF.

V usage is TRBV14 and J usage is TRBJ2-1, with 10 positions matching TRBD1. This CDR3 has 15 residues. CDR1 and CDR2 (germline): SGHDN, FVKESK. V was clipped by 8 bases and J by 3 bases; unmatched bases: 7. The CDR3 nucleotides read TGTGCCAGCTCCGGGACAGGGGTCTTCTACAATGAGCAGTTCTTC. It is translated as CASSGTGVFYNEQFF.